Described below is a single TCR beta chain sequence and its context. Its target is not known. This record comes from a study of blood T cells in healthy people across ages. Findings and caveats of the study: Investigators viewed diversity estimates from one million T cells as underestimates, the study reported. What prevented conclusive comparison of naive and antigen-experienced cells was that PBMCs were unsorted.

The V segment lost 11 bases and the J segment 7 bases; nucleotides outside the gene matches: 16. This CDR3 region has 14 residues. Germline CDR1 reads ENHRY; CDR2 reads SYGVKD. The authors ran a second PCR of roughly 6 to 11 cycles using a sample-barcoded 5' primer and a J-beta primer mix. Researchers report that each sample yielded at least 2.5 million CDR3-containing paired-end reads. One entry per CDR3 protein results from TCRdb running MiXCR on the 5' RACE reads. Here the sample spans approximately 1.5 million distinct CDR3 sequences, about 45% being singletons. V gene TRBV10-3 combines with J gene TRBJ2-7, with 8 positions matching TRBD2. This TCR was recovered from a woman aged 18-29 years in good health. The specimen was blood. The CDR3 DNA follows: TGTGCCGTTTATAGCGGGGTCACCGATCGTGAGCAGTACTTC. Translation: CAVYSGVTDREQYF.